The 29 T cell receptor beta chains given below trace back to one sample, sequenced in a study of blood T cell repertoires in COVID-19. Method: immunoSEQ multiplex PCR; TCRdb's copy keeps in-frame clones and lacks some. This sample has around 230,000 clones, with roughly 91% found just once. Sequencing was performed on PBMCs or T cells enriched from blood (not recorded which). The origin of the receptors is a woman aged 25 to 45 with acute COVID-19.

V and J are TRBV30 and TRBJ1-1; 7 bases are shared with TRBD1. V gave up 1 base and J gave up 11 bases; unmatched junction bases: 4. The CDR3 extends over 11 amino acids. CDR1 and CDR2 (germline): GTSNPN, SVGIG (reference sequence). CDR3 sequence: CAWSEGAPAFF. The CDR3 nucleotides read TGTGCCTGGAGTGAGGGGGCGCCGGCTTTCTTT.

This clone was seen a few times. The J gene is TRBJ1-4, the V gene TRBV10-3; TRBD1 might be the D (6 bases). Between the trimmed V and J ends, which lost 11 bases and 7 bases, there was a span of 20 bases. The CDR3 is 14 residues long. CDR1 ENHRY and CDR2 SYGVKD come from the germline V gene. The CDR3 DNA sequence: TGTGCCTCCGGGGACACCCCGAGAGGTGAAAAACTGTTTTTT. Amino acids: CASGDTPRGEKLFF.

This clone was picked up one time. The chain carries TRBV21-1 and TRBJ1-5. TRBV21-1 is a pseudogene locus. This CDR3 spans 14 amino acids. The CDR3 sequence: CASSKGGREQPQHF. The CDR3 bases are TGTGCCAGCAGCAAGGGGGGGCGCGAACAGCCCCAGCATTTT.

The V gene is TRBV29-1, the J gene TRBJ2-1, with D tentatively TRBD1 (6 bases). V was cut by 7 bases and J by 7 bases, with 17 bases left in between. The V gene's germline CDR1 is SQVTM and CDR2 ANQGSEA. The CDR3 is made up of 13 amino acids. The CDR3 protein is CSAGTSQGNEQFF. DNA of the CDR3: TGCAGCGCTGGGACATCCCAAGGGAATGAGCAGTTCTTC.

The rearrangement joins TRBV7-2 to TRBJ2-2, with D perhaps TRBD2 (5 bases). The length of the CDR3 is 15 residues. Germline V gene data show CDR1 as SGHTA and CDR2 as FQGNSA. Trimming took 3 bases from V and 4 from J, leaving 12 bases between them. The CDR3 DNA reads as TGTGCCAGCAGCTTTTATTGGCGGGTCACCGGGGAGCTGTTTTTT. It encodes CASSFYWRVTGELFF.

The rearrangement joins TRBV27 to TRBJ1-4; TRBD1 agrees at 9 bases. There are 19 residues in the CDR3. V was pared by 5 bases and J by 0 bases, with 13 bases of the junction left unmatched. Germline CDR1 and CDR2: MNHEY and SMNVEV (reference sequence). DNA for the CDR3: TGTGCCAGCAGTAGAGGGACAGGGAGAAATTTTGCAACTAATGAAAAACTGTTTTTT. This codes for CASSRGTGRNFATNEKLFF.

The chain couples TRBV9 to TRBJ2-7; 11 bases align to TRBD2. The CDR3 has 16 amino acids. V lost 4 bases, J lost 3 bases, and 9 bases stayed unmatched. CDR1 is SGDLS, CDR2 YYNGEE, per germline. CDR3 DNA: TGTGCCAGCAGCACGTCGACTAGCGGGGAAATCTACGAGCAGTACTTC. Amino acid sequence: CASSTSTSGEIYEQYF.

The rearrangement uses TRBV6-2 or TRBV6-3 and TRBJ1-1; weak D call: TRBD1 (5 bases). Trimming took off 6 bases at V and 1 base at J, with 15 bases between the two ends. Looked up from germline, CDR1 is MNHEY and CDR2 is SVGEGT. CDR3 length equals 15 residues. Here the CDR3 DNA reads TGTGCCAGCAGCCCCCATCGACAGTCGAACACTGAAGCTTTCTTT. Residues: CASSPHRQSNTEAFF.

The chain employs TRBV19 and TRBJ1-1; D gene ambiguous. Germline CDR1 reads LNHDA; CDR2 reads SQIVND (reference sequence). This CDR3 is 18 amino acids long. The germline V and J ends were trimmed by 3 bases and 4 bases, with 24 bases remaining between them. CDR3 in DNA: TGTGCCAGTAGTATGTGGGGATTGGGAGGGAAGGAAGGCACTGAAGCTTTCTTT. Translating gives CASSMWGLGGKEGTEAFF.

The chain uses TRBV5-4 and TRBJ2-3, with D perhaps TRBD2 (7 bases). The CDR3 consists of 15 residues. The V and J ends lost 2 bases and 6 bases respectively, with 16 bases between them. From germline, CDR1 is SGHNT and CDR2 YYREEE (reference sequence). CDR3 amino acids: CASSFRGGGADTQYF. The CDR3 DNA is TGTGCCAGCAGCTTCAGAGGGGGGGGAGCGGATACGCAGTATTTT.

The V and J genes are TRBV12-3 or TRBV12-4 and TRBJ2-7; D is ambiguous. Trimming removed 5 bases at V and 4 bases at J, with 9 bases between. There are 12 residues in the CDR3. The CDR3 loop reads CASSPSRYEQYF. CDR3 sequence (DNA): TGTGCCAGCAGTCCGTCGCGGTACGAGCAGTACTTC.

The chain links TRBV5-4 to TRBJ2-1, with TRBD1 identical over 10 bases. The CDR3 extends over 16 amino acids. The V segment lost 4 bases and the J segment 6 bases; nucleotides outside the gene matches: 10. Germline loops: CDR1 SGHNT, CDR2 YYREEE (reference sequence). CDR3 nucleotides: TGTGCCAGCAGCCCGAATCCGGGACAGGGGACCAATGAGCAGTTCTTC. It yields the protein CASSPNPGQGTNEQFF.

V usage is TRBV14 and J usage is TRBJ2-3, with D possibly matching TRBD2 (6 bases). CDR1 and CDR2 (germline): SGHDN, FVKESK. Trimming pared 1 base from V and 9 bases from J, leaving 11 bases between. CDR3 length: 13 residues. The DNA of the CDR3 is TGTGCCAGCAGCCAAGGGGACTCCGCCACGCAGTATTTT. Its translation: CASSQGDSATQYF.

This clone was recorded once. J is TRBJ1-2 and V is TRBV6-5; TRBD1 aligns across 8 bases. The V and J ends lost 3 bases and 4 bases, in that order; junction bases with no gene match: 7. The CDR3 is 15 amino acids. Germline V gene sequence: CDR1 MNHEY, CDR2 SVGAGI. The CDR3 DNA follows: TGTGCCAGCAGTTATACGACAGGGGCTAGCTATGGCTACACCTTC. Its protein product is CASSYTTGASYGYTF.

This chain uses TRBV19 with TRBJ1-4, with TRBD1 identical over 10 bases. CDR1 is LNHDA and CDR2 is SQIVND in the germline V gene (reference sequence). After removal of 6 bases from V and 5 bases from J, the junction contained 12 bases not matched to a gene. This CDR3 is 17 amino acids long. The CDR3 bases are TGTGCCAGTAGCCCGAGGGACAGGGGTTTACGGAATGAAAAACTGTTTTTT. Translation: CASSPRDRGLRNEKLFF.

The CDR3 nucleotides read TGTGCCAGTAGTATAGAAGGCAGGTATAATTCACCCCTCCACTTT. This sequence encodes CASSIEGRYNSPLHF. V is TRBV19 and J is TRBJ1-6; unclear D gene. Trimming shortened V by 0 bases and J by 4 bases, and 7 bases separated the two germline ends. CDR1 and CDR2 (germline): LNHDA, SQIVND (reference sequence). CDR3 length: 15 amino acids.

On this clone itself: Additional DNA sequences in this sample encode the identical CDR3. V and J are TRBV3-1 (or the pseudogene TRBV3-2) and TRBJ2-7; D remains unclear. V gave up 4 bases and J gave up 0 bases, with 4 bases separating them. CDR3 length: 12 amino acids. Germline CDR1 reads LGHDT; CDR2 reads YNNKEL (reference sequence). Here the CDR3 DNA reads TGTGCCAGCAGCCCGAGCTCCTACGAGCAGTACTTC. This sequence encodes CASSPSSYEQYF.

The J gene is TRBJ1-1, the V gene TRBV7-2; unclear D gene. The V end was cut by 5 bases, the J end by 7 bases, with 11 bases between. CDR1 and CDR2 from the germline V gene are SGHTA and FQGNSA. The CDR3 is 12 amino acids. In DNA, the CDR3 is TGTGCCAGCAGCCCTAGTGTGATTGAAGCTTTCTTT. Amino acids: CASSPSVIEAFF. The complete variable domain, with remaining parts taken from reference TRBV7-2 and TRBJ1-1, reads GAGVSQSPSNKVTEKGKDVELRCDPISGHTALYWYRQSLGQGLEFLIYFQGNSAPDKSGLPSDRFSAERTGGSVSTLTIQRTQQEDSAVYLCASSPSVIEAFFGQGTRLTVV.

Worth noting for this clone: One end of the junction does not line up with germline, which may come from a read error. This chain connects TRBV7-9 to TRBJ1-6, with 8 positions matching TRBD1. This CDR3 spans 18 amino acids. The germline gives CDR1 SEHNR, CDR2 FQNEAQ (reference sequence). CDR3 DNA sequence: TGTGCCAGCAGCCGCGGACAGGGACTAAGCTCCTATAATTCACCTCTCCACTTT. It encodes CASSRGQGLSSYNSPLHF.

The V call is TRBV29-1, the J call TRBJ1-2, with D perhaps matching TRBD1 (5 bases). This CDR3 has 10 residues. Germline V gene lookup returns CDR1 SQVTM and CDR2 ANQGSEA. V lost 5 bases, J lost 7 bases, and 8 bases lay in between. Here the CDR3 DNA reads TGCAGCGTTCCAGGGCTTGGCTACACCTTC. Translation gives CSVPGLGYTF. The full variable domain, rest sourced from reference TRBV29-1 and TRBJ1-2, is SAVISQKPSRDICQRGTSLTIQCQVDSQVTMMFWYRQQPGQSLTLIATANQGSEATYESGFVIDKFPISRPNLTFSTLTVSNMSPEDSSIYLCSVPGLGYTFGSGTRLTVV.

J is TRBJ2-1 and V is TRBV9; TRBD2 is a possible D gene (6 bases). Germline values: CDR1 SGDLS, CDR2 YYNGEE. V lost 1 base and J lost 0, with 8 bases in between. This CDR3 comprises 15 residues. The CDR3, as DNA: TGTGCCAGCAGCGTATCTAGCGTCTCCTACAATGAGCAGTTCTTC. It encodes CASSVSSVSYNEQFF.

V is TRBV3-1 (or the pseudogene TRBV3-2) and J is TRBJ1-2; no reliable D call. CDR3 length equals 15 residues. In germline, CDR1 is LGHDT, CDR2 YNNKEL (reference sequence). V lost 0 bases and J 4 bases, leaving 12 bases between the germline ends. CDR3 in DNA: TGTGCCAGCAGCCAAGAGGAGAGGCGTCTCTATGGCTACACCTTC. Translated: CASSQEERRLYGYTF.

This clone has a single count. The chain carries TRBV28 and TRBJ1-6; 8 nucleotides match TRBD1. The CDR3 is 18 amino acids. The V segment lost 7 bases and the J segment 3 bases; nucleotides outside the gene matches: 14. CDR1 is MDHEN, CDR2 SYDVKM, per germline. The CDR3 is CASTQDRDPRSYNSPLHF. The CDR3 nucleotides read TGTGCCAGCACGCAGGACAGGGATCCGCGAAGCTATAATTCACCCCTCCACTTT.

CDR3 residues: CASSANRNSPLHF. In nucleotides, the CDR3 is TGCGCCAGCAGCGCGAACAGGAATTCACCCCTCCACTTT. The chain joins TRBV10-1 to TRBJ1-6, with D possibly being TRBD1 (5 bases). CDR1 and CDR2 from the germline V gene are WNHNN and SYGVQD (reference sequence). Trimming cost V 6 bases and J 7 bases, with 10 bases left between them. This CDR3 is built from 13 residues.

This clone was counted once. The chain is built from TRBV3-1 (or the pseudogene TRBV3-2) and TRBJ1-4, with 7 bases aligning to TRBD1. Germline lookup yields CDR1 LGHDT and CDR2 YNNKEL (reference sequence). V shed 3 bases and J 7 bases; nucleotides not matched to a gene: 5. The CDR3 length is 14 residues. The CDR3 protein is CASSHPGGGEKLFF. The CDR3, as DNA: TGTGCCAGCAGCCATCCAGGGGGTGGTGAAAAACTGTTTTTT.

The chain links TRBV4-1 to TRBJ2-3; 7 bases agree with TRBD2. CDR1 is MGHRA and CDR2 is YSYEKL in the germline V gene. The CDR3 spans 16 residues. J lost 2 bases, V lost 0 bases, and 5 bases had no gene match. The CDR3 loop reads CASSQDPSGYTDTQYF. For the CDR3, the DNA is TGCGCCAGCAGCCAAGATCCTAGCGGATACACAGATACGCAGTATTTT.

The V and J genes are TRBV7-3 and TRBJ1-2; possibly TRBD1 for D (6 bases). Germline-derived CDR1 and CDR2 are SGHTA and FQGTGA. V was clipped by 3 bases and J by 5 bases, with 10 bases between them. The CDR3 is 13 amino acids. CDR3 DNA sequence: TGTGCCAGCAGCTTTGAAGGGGGTTATGGCTACACCTTC. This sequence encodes CASSFEGGYGYTF.

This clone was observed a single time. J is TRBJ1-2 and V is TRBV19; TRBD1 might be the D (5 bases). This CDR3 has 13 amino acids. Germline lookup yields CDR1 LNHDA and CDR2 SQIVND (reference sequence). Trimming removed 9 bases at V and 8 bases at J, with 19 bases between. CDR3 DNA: TGTGCCAGGGTCGGGAGGGGAAGATGGGGCTACACCTTC. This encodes CARVGRGRWGYTF. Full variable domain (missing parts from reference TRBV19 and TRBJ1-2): DGGITQSPKYLFRKEGQNVTLSCEQNLNHDAMYWYRQDPGQGLRLIYYSQIVNDFQKGDIAEGYSVSREKKESFPLTVTSAQKNPTAFYLCARVGRGRWGYTFGSGTRLTVV.

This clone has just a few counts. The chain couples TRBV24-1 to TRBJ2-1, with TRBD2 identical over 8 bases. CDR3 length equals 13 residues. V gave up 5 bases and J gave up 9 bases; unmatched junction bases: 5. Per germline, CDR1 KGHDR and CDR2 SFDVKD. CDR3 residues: CATSALGGVEQFF. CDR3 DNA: TGTGCCACCAGTGCCCTCGGGGGGGTTGAGCAGTTCTTC.